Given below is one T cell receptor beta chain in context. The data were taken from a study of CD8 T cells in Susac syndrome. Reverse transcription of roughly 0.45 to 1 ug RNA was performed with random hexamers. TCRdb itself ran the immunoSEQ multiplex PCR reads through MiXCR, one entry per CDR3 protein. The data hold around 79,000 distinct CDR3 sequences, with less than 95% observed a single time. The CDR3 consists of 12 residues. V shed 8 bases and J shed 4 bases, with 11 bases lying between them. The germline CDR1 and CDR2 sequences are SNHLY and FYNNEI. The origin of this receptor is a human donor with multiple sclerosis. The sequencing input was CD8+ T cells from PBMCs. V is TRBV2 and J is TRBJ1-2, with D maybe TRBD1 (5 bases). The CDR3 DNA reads TGTGCCAGCGAGGGGATAGCCTATGGCTACACCTTC. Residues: CASEGIAYGYTF.